This T cell receptor beta chain was recovered during a study of human T cells and chemical hapten exposure. About the study: Reading of the patch tests, which applied 0.01% DPC to the upper back, occurred at 6 days. Yields of TCR per sample differed, chiefly owing to small differences in pooled library volume. Study conclusions and caveats: Among TCRs, those above 1 in 1000 frequency were unaffected by DPC sensitization. Significantly more large CDR3 similarity clusters were formed by expanded TCRs than by controls.

MiXCR, run by TCRdb on the RACE reads, gives a single entry per CDR3 protein. The repertoire consists of a few hundred thousand distinct CDR3 sequences, with around 5.5% occurring once and the leading ten covering 7% to 10%. As to time point: pre-sensitization, week 0. Regarding treatment: therapeutic diphenylcyclopropenone sensitization with weekly scalp DPC. As regards this clonotype: What it recognizes is unknown.

Germline V gives CDR1 SGDLS, CDR2 YYNGEE. V lost 4 bases, J lost 7 bases, and 12 bases lay in between. CDR3 length: 13 amino acids. This specimen was whole blood, taken in connection with sensitization to the hapten diphenylcyclopropenone (DPC). The chain couples TRBV9 to TRBJ2-1; D not certain. The sequence was collected from a young woman with alopecia areata. Some clones in this sample may be carry-over from other donors' samples. The CDR3: CASSRVQENEQFF. As DNA, the CDR3 is TGTGCCAGCAGCCGGGTTCAAGAAAATGAGCAGTTCTTC. Variable domain in full (rest from reference TRBV9 and TRBJ2-1): DSGVTQTPKHLITATGQRVTLRCSPRSGDLSVYWYQQSLDQGLQFLIQYYNGEERAKGNILERFSAQQFPDLHSELNLSSLELGDSALYFCASSRVQENEQFFGPGTRLTVL.